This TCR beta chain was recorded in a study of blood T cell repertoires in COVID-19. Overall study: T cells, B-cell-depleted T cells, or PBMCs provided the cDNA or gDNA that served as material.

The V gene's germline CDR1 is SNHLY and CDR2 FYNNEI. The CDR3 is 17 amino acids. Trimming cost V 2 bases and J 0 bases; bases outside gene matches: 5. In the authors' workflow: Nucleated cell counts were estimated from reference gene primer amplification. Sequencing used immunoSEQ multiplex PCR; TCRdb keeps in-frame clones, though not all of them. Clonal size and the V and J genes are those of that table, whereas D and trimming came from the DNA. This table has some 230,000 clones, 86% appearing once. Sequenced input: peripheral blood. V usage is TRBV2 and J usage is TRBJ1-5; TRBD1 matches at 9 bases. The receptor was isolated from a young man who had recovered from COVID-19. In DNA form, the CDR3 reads TGTGCCAGCAGTGAAATAGGGACAGGGTTTAGCAATCAGCCCCAGCATTTT. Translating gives CASSEIGTGFSNQPQHF.